Listed below are T cell receptor beta chains from one sample, sequenced in a study of T cell repertoires in cytomegalovirus infection. One entry per CDR3 protein, called by TCRdb with MiXCR from the reads. The sample has about 340,000 distinct CDR3 sequences, 25% to 30% seen once. For these receptors, no antigen is known. Sequencing was performed on cultured PBMCs, taken from culture after CMV antigen stimulation. Receptors were obtained from a human donor in good health (CMV status not recorded). Some clones in this sample may be carry-over from other donors' samples. The CDR3 runs from the conserved cysteine through the conserved F or W. The D gene is left open where the match is weak. The size field is filled for only some rows; it gives once, few, many or a size class.

>few|TRBJ1-2|TRBV5-5|NA
TGTGCCAGCAGATCTCTGAAGTCGGAGGATGGCTACACCTTC
CASRSLKSEDGYTF
>NA|TRBJ2-5|TRBV6-6|TRBD2
TGTGCCAGCAGTTACTCGAGCGCTAGCGGGAGAGAGACCCAGTACTTC
CASSYSSASGRETQYF
>many|TRBJ2-1|TRBV15|NA
TGTGCCACCACCCTAGGCAGCGACGCCTACAATGAGCAGTTCTTC
CATTLGSDAYNEQFF
>NA|TRBJ2-7|TRBV7-9|TRBD1
TGTGCCAGCAGCTCCGGGACAGGTGCCTCTCGGTACGAGCAGTACTTC
CASSSGTGASRYEQYF
>NA|TRBJ2-7|TRBV5-5|NA
TGTGCCAGCAGCTCCAGAGGTCGGCGGTTCTCCTACGAGCAGTACTTC
CASSSRGRRFSYEQYF
>NA|TRBJ2-3|TRBV7-3|NA
TGTGCCAGCAGCTTAAGCTGGAGTGATACGCAGTATTTT
CASSLSWSDTQYF
>NA|TRBJ1-5|TRBV6-1|NA
TGTGCCAGCCAAGAGAGTTGGTCCCGACAGCCCCAGCATTTT
CASQESWSRQPQHF
>NA|TRBJ2-3|TRBV12-3/TRBV12-4|TRBD2
TGTGCCAGCAGTGGGAGTGGGAGCGGGGCAGATACGCAGTATTTT
CASSGSGSGADTQYF
>few|TRBJ2-2|TRBV10-3|NA
TGTGCCATCAGTGAGTCGATTAGCGGGAACACCGGGGAGCTGTTTTTT
CAISESISGNTGELFF
>NA|TRBJ1-2|TRBV6-1|TRBD1
TGTGCCAGCAGTGAAGGGGGACAGGCTAACTATGGCTACACCTTC
CASSEGGQANYGYTF
>NA|TRBJ2-1|TRBV4-1|TRBD1
TGTGCCAGCAGCCAGCACGGACAGGGCAGTCGCGCCTACAATGAGCAGTTCTTC
CASSQHGQGSRAYNEQFF
>NA|TRBJ1-3|TRBV20-1|NA
TGCAGTGCCCCGCCCCCCGGGGGAAACACCATATATTTT
CSAPPPGGNTIYF
>few|TRBJ1-4|TRBV10-2|TRBD1
TGCGCCAGCAGTGAAGGGACAGTTGTATTTGAAAAACTGTTTTTT
CASSEGTVVFEKLFF
>NA|TRBJ2-7|TRBV7-2|NA
TGTGCCAGCAGCTCCACCAGGACAGTAACCTACGAGCAGTACTTC
CASSSTRTVTYEQYF
>few|TRBJ2-7|TRBV27|NA
TGTGCCAGCAGTACGGGAAGCTCCTACGAGCAGTACTTC
CASSTGSSYEQYF
>NA|TRBJ2-5|TRBV28|TRBD1
TGTGCCAGCAGCCCTTCAACAGGGGGCGGGGAGACCCAGTACTTC
CASSPSTGGGETQYF
>few|TRBJ2-3|TRBV2|NA
TGTGCCAGCAGTGAAGAAGGACACTGGGCCACAGATACGCAGTATTTT
CASSEEGHWATDTQYF
>NA|TRBJ2-7|TRBV5-1|NA
TGCGCCAGCAGCTTGGGCCCCGTTGGAACCTACGAGCAGTACTTC
CASSLGPVGTYEQYF
>NA|TRBJ1-1|TRBV11-2|NA
TGTGCCAGCAGCTTAGAGATTTCGACTGAAGCTTTCTTT
CASSLEISTEAFF
>NA|TRBJ1-1|TRBV5-5|TRBD1
TGTGCCAGCAGCGTCCGGGACAGGGATAACACTGAAGCTTTCTTT
CASSVRDRDNTEAFF
>few|TRBJ2-5|TRBV12-3/TRBV12-4|NA
TGTGCCAGCAGTTTAACACTCCAAGAGACCCAGTACTTC
CASSLTLQETQYF
>NA|TRBJ1-2|TRBV2|NA
TGTGCCAGCAGTGCCGACAGGACACCGGACGGCTACACCTTC
CASSADRTPDGYTF
>few|TRBJ2-3|TRBV5-4|NA
TGTGCCAGCAGCCCGCCCCGGACAGACACGGCAGATACGCAGTATTTT
CASSPPRTDTADTQYF
>NA|TRBJ2-1|TRBV24-1|TRBD2
TGTGCCACCAGTGACTTAGCGGGGGGGCCAAATGAGCAGTTCTTC
CATSDLAGGPNEQFF
>few|TRBJ1-2|TRBV28|NA
TGTGCCAGCTCCGACTCCGGCGGCTACACCTTC
CASSDSGGYTF
>NA|TRBJ2-3|TRBV7-9|NA
TGTGCCAGCAGCTTAATCACAGGGAGGACAGATACGCAGTATTTT
CASSLITGRTDTQYF
>few|TRBJ1-4|TRBV12-3/TRBV12-4|TRBD1
TGTGCCAGCAGTCTCCGGGACAGGGTCTATGAAAAACTGTTTTTT
CASSLRDRVYEKLFF
>many|TRBJ2-5|TRBV7-9|NA
TGTGCCAGCAGCTTAGAGATAGAGACCCAGTACTTC
CASSLEIETQYF
>few|TRBJ1-1|TRBV3-1|NA
TGTGCCAGCAGCCTTACTCTGTCTAACACTGAAGCTTTCTTT
CASSLTLSNTEAFF
>few|TRBJ2-5|TRBV4-2|TRBD1
TGTGCCAGCAGCTTCCGGGACAGGGAGACCCAGTACTTC
CASSFRDRETQYF
>few|TRBJ2-1|TRBV2|TRBD2
TGTGCTCGGGGGGGGGTTAGCTCCTACAATGAGCAGTTCTTC
CARGGVSSYNEQFF
>few|TRBJ1-1|TRBV11-2|NA
TGTGCCAGCAGCTTAGCTGGCAGCCAGAACACTGAAGCTTTCTTT
CASSLAGSQNTEAFF
>NA|TRBJ2-1|TRBV12-3/TRBV12-4|NA
TGTGCCAGCAGTAAGGACTTTCACTCCTACAATGAGCAGTTCTTC
CASSKDFHSYNEQFF
>few|TRBJ1-2|TRBV10-3|TRBD1
TGTGCCATCAGTGGGGGGGACAGGGACGTGGATGGCTACACCTTC
CAISGGDRDVDGYTF
>NA|TRBJ1-6|TRBV12-5|NA
TGTGCTAGTGGTTTGATGGGTCGGGGTGCTTACTCACCCCTCCACTTT
CASGLMGRGAYSPLHF
>NA|TRBJ2-1|TRBV5-1|NA
TGCGCCAGCAGCTTGGTTATTAAGGCAGGAGGGATGAATGAGCAGTTCTTC
CASSLVIKAGGMNEQFF
>few|TRBJ1-1|TRBV6-1|NA
TGTGCCAGCAGTGAAGAGGAAGCTTTCTTT
CASSEEEAFF
>NA|TRBJ1-4|TRBV7-9|TRBD1
TGTGCCAGCAGACCAACAGGGGAGGGGGCTAATGAAAAACTGTTTTTT
CASRPTGEGANEKLFF